This T cell receptor (beta chain) was recorded in a study of T cell responses to AZD1222 COVID-19 vaccine. Notes on the study in general: Reportedly, close to half of spike-specific TCRs are directed against unmutated variant regions. Donors in the cohort were predominantly white British and more often female, and clonal diversity was possibly underestimated.

The count of this clone is one. The antigen remains undetermined. Method: immunoSEQ multiplex PCR; TCRdb's copy keeps in-frame clones and lacks some. The sample lists some 170,000 clones, about 92% seen once, with over 0.7% in the top ten. The CDR3 covers 15 residues. V shed 4 bases and J shed 6 bases, with 18 bases lying between them. Germline V gene lookup returns CDR1 MNHEY and CDR2 SVGAGI. Specimen: peripheral blood, collected on day 0 of AZD1222 vaccination. J is TRBJ1-2 and V is TRBV6-5; TRBD1 is a possible D gene (6 bases). The sequence was collected from an adult in good health. CDR3 residues: CASSSGQPGSDGYTF. CDR3 coding DNA: TGTGCCAGCAGTTCCGGACAGCCCGGATCTGATGGCTACACCTTC.